Following are 11 T cell receptor beta chains from one sample sequenced in a study of cytomegalovirus exposure and HLA in healthy donors. 60 Vbeta and 13 Jbeta primers were used in PCR. TCRdb's copy holds only in-frame clones and misses some; the assay was immunoSEQ multiplex PCR. The data show 99,000 or so clones, with about four fifths seen just once and 3% to 4% held by the top ten. The sample comprised PBMCs. The receptors were gathered from a female donor in good health and CMV-seropositive.

J is TRBJ1-4 and V is TRBV5-6; TRBD1 matches at 7 bases. This CDR3 spans 15 amino acids. Looked up from germline, CDR1 is SGHDT and CDR2 is YYEEEE. After removal of 4 bases from V and 7 bases from J, the junction contained 10 bases not matched to a gene. CDR3 DNA sequence: TGTGCCAGCAGCCCGGGACAGTTTGGGATTGAAAAACTGTTTTTT. Translating it yields CASSPGQFGIEKLFF.

The chain employs TRBV7-7 and TRBJ2-5, with TRBD1 identical over 10 bases. Germline assignment: CDR1 SSHAT and CDR2 FNYEAQ (reference sequence). Trimming removed 5 bases from V and 5 bases from J; junction bases left unmatched: 5. This CDR3 is 14 amino acids long. Written as DNA, the CDR3 is TGTGCCAGCAGCCGGGACAGGGGAGGGGAGACCCAGTACTTC. Translating gives CASSRDRGGETQYF.

The rearrangement joins TRBV5-6 to TRBJ2-5; TRBD2 matches 11 bases. The trim removed 3 bases at V and 9 bases at J, leaving 10 bases unmatched. The CDR3 contains 15 residues. The germline V gene encodes CDR1 SGHDT and CDR2 YYEEEE. The CDR3 region is CASSSGTSGLRAQYF. CDR3 bases: TGTGCCAGCAGCTCCGGGACTAGCGGACTACGAGCCCAGTACTTC.

V and J are TRBV5-1 and TRBJ2-2, with a tentative D call TRBD1 (7 bases). V dropped 4 bases and J dropped 5 bases, with 15 bases sitting between them. The germline V gene encodes CDR1 SGHRS and CDR2 YFSETQ. CDR3 length: 15 residues. CDR3 loop: CASSPWAGGTGELFF. The CDR3, as DNA: TGCGCCAGCAGCCCCTGGGCAGGGGGGACCGGGGAGCTGTTTTTT. Filled out from reference TRBV5-1 and TRBJ2-2, the complete variable domain reads KAGVTQTPRYLIKTRGQQVTLSCSPISGHRSVSWYQQTPGQGLQFLFEYFSETQRNKGNFPGRFSGRQFSNSRSEMNVSTLELGDSALYLCASSPWAGGTGELFFGEGSRLTVL.

This sequence joins TRBV15 and TRBJ2-2, with 10 positions matching TRBD2. CDR3 length: 18 residues. The trim removed 1 base at V and 6 bases at J, leaving 11 bases unmatched. CDR1 LNHNV and CDR2 YYDKDF come from the germline V gene (reference sequence). The CDR3, as DNA: TGTGCCACCAGCAGAGTTGTGGGGCTAGCGGGAGCGGCCGGGGAGCTGTTTTTT. Translation: CATSRVVGLAGAAGELFF. Variable domain in full (rest from reference TRBV15 and TRBJ2-2): DAMVIQNPRYQVTQFGKPVTLSCSQTLNHNVMYWYQQKSSQAPKLLFHYYDKDFNNEADTPDNFQSRRPNTSFCFLDIRSPGLGDTAMYLCATSRVVGLAGAAGELFFGEGSRLTVL.

V and J are TRBV6-1 and TRBJ2-5, with TRBD2 matching over 12 bases. This CDR3 comprises 16 residues. Germline assignment: CDR1 MNHNS and CDR2 SASEGT. Germline trimming cut 4 bases from V and 2 bases from J; bases unmatched to any gene: 5. The CDR3 bases are TGTGCCAGCAGTGTGTGGACTAGCGGGGAGCAAGAGACCCAGTACTTC. Encoded protein: CASSVWTSGEQETQYF.

The table lists this clone with a few counts. The gene calls are TRBV19 and TRBJ1-1, with 7 positions matching TRBD1. This CDR3 spans 17 amino acids. V shed 3 bases, J shed 0 bases, and the junction held 10 bases outside the gene matches. CDR1 is LNHDA, CDR2 SQIVND, per germline (reference sequence). This CDR3 reads CASSIPRGFNMNTEAFF. The CDR3 DNA is TGTGCCAGTAGTATCCCCAGGGGGTTTAACATGAACACTGAAGCTTTCTTT.

The genes are TRBV7-3 and TRBJ2-1, with 14 bases lining up with TRBD2. There are 15 residues in the CDR3. Germline CDR1 and CDR2: SGHTA and FQGTGA. V shed 5 bases and J 9 bases; nucleotides not matched to a gene: 6. CDR3 residues: CASSPGLAGVGEQFF. The CDR3 nucleotides are TGTGCCAGCAGCCCGGGACTAGCGGGAGTCGGTGAGCAGTTCTTC.

This clone was observed a few times. The rearrangement uses TRBV19 and TRBJ2-1; TRBD1 matches at 9 bases. The CDR3 is 13 residues long. V shed 6 bases, J shed 7 bases, and the junction held 4 bases outside the gene matches. From germline, CDR1 is LNHDA and CDR2 SQIVND (reference sequence). Written as DNA, the CDR3 is TGTGCCAGTAGCCGGGACAGGGTTAATGAGCAGTTCTTC. Residues: CASSRDRVNEQFF.

This clone was seen just once. The V gene is TRBV19, the J gene TRBJ1-1, with D hard to call. CDR1 and CDR2 (germline): LNHDA, SQIVND (reference sequence). The CDR3 is 14 residues long. With 1 base removed from V and 5 bases from J, the gap between germline ends came to 11 bases. For the CDR3, the DNA is TGTGCCAGTAGTATAGGTGGGCCGGGGACTGAAGCTTTCTTT. Translation: CASSIGGPGTEAFF.

The chain joins TRBV28 to TRBJ2-7, with 10 bases lining up with TRBD1. V shed 7 bases and J 1 base; nucleotides not matched to a gene: 7. This CDR3 comprises 15 residues. Germline loops: CDR1 MDHEN, CDR2 SYDVKM. DNA for the CDR3: TGTGCCAGCACCCTCGGGACAGGGGCTTCCTACGAGCAGTACTTC. Amino acids: CASTLGTGASYEQYF.